Below, 30 T cell receptor beta chains from the same sample are listed, as sequenced in a study of beta chain features in type 1 diabetes. cDNA synthesis used the whole RNA isolate, giving expressed TCRB sequences. Assay used: immunoSEQ multiplex PCR; TCRdb lists only in-frame clones, some missing. The table lists approximately 38,000 clones, roughly 50% of them singletons. Sequenced sample: central memory CD4+ T cells from blood. Receptor source: a woman aged 18 to 35 in good health.

This clone appeared a few times. J is TRBJ2-3 and V is TRBV2; D ambiguous. Looked up from germline, CDR1 is SNHLY and CDR2 is FYNNEI. The V end lost 8 bases, the J end lost 8 bases, and 20 bases lay between the germline ends. This CDR3 spans 14 amino acids. The CDR3 is CASQNTLPERTQYF. The DNA of the CDR3 is TGTGCCAGCCAGAACACGTTGCCAGAGCGTACGCAGTATTTT.

The chain is built from TRBV7-9 and TRBJ1-4; D is possibly TRBD1 (5 bases). The CDR3 sequence is 14 residues long. V was trimmed by 3 bases and J by 5 bases, leaving 10 bases between them. Germline V gene sequence: CDR1 SEHNR, CDR2 FQNEAQ (reference sequence). CDR3 protein: CASSLTEPNEKLFF. DNA for the CDR3: TGTGCCAGCAGCTTGACAGAGCCAAATGAAAAACTGTTTTTT. Drawing the rest from reference TRBV7-9 and TRBJ1-4, the complete variable domain is DTGVSQNPRHKITKRGQNVTFRCDPISEHNRLYWYRQTLGQGPEFLTYFQNEAQLEKSRLLSDRFSAERPKGSFSTLEIQRTEQGDSAMYLCASSLTEPNEKLFFGSGTQLSVL.

The V call is TRBV6-1, the J call TRBJ1-2; D unresolved. Looked up from germline, CDR1 is MNHNS and CDR2 is SASEGT. V was cut by 4 bases and J by 0 bases, with 21 bases left in between. The length of the CDR3 is 18 residues. CDR3 sequence (DNA): TGTGCCAGCAGTGGGGGTTCGGGCTGGGAGGCTTCTAACTATGGCTACACCTTC. This sequence encodes CASSGGSGWEASNYGYTF.

This clone was detected a few times. V gene TRBV29-1 combines with J gene TRBJ2-1, with TRBD1 matching 9 bases. There are 12 residues in the CDR3. Germline V CDR1 and CDR2: SQVTM, ANQGSEA. Trimming at V came to 4 bases and at J to 8 bases, leaving 3 bases not matched to a gene. The DNA of the CDR3 is TGCAGCGTTGCGGGACAGGGAGATGAGCAGTTCTTC. Translated: CSVAGQGDEQFF.

Remarks on this clone: The junction does not match germline at one end; this may be a read error. The chain combines TRBV28 with TRBJ2-1, with TRBD1 matching 7 bases. The germline V gene encodes CDR1 MDHEN and CDR2 SYDVKM. The CDR3 is 13 residues long. The CDR3 region is CASRLTGPNEQFF. For the CDR3, the DNA is TGTGCCAGCCGTTTGACAGGGCCCAATGAGCAGTTCTTC.

This clone was counted a few times. The rearrangement uses TRBV11-1 and TRBJ2-1, with TRBD2 as a possible D gene (6 bases). CDR1 SGHAT and CDR2 FQDESV come from the germline V gene (reference sequence). The V end was cut by 0 bases, the J end by 4 bases, with 10 bases between. CDR3 length: 15 residues. The CDR3 protein is CASSLAGGGYNEQFF. As DNA, the CDR3 is TGTGCCAGCAGCTTAGCGGGAGGAGGATACAATGAGCAGTTCTTC.

The V gene is TRBV7-2, the J gene TRBJ1-1; D perhaps matches TRBD1 (5 bases). CDR3 length: 16 residues. The V and J ends lost 4 bases and 9 bases respectively, with 24 bases between them. Germline loops: CDR1 SGHTA, CDR2 FQGNSA. CDR3 amino acids: CASSSPPPGFLKKAFF. The CDR3, as DNA: TGTGCCAGCAGCTCGCCCCCCCCAGGGTTCTTGAAGAAAGCTTTCTTT.

This chain connects TRBV5-1 to TRBJ2-5, with a tentative D call TRBD1 (5 bases). Trimming cost V 0 bases and J 5 bases, with 14 bases left between them. This CDR3 region has 15 residues. CDR1 and CDR2 (germline): SGHRS, YFSETQ. The CDR3 DNA reads TGCGCCAGCAGCTTGGCAGCAGGGCCGGCCGAGACCCAGTACTTC. It encodes CASSLAAGPAETQYF.

This chain uses TRBV29-1 with TRBJ1-5; a weak D match, TRBD1 (5 bases). V dropped 6 bases and J dropped 4 bases, with 13 bases sitting between them. CDR3 length: 13 amino acids. Germline loops: CDR1 SQVTM, CDR2 ANQGSEA. The CDR3, as DNA: TGCAGCGTGGACCTGGGGCCGAATCAGCCCCAGCATTTT. It translates to CSVDLGPNQPQHF.

Only a few counts were recorded for this clone. The genes are TRBV5-1 and TRBJ1-1, with D possibly being TRBD1 (6 bases). In germline, CDR1 is SGHRS, CDR2 YFSETQ. This CDR3 has 16 residues. Trimming shortened V by 4 bases and J by 0 bases, and 16 bases separated the two germline ends. CDR3 in amino acids: CASSRTGTSMNTEAFF. Written as DNA, the CDR3 is TGCGCCAGCAGCCGCACAGGGACCTCTATGAACACTGAAGCTTTCTTT.

In this sample, this clone turned up a few times. The rearrangement uses TRBV5-1 and TRBJ2-5; 9 bases match TRBD1. The CDR3 runs 15 residues. The V segment lost 3 bases and the J segment 5 bases; nucleotides outside the gene matches: 8. Germline CDR1 reads SGHRS; CDR2 reads YFSETQ. The CDR3, as DNA: TGCGCCAGCAGCTGGAACAGGGGGCGGGCCGAGACCCAGTACTTC. Its protein product is CASSWNRGRAETQYF.

This clone was seen a few times. The V gene is TRBV29-1, the J gene TRBJ2-7; 7 bases line up with TRBD2. The CDR3 extends over 13 amino acids. Germline V lookup: CDR1 SQVTM, CDR2 ANQGSEA. Unmatched junction bases numbered 6, after V lost 7 bases and J lost 0 bases. This CDR3 is CSGTSASSYEQYF. Written as DNA, the CDR3 is TGCAGCGGTACTAGCGCGAGCTCCTACGAGCAGTACTTC.

The sample holds a few counts of this clone. J is TRBJ2-2 and V is TRBV9; D unresolved. The CDR3 totals 13 residues. V was shortened by 2 bases and J by 5 bases, with 7 bases between the two germline ends. Germline-derived CDR1 and CDR2 are SGDLS and YYNGEE. The DNA for the CDR3 is TGTGCCAGCAGCGTTACGGTTACCGGGGAGCTGTTTTTT. It is translated as CASSVTVTGELFF.

This chain links TRBV5-1 with TRBJ2-7, with 9 bases aligning to TRBD2. Germline V gene lookup returns CDR1 SGHRS and CDR2 YFSETQ. V shed 7 bases and J 2 bases; nucleotides not matched to a gene: 7. There are 14 residues in the CDR3. The CDR3 region has the DNA TGCGCCAGCTTCACACTAGCGGGCCCCTACGAGCAGTACTTC. Its protein is CASFTLAGPYEQYF.

There are a few counts of this clone. The chain employs TRBV7-2 and TRBJ2-1; maybe TRBD2 (5 bases). V gave up 3 bases and J gave up 9 bases, with 12 bases separating them. The CDR3 extends over 13 amino acids. Germline CDR1 reads SGHTA; CDR2 reads FQGNSA. The CDR3 DNA sequence: TGTGCCAGCAGCTTCGTCATGGGAGTTGAGCAGTTCTTC. This translates into CASSFVMGVEQFF.

The genes are TRBV6-1 and TRBJ1-6; D might be TRBD1 (5 bases). Trimming took 6 bases from V and 8 from J, leaving 17 bases between them. This CDR3 is 15 amino acids long. Germline values: CDR1 MNHNS, CDR2 SASEGT. The CDR3 nucleotides read TGTGCCAGCAGGTACCCCGGGACTGACTATTCACCCCTCCACTTT. This gives the protein CASRYPGTDYSPLHF.

This clone came up a few times. For the CDR3, the DNA is TGTGCCAGCAGCTTGGGGCACTCTGGGGCCAACGTCCTGACTTTC. This gives the protein CASSLGHSGANVLTF. The genes are TRBV7-8 and TRBJ2-6; perhaps TRBD1 as D (5 bases). This CDR3 region has 15 residues. V was shortened by 3 bases and J by 0 bases, with 6 bases between the two germline ends. From germline, CDR1 is SGHVS and CDR2 FQNEAQ.

Note on this clone: Compared with germline, one end of the junction differs, possibly owing to a read error. The rearrangement joins TRBV30 to TRBJ1-4; D ambiguous. There are 13 residues in the CDR3. Germline lookup yields CDR1 GTSNPN and CDR2 SVGIG (reference sequence). The CDR3 here is CAWNPRTHEKLFF. Written as DNA, the CDR3 is TGTGCCTGGAACCCACGAACTCATGAAAAACTGTTTTTT. Supplemented by reference TRBV30 and TRBJ1-4, the full variable domain reads SQTIHQWPATLVQPVGSPLSLECTVEGTSNPNLYWYRQAAGRGLQLLFYSVGIGQISSEVPQNLSASRPQDRQFILSSKKLLLSDSGFYLCAWNPRTHEKLFFGSGTQLSVL.

This clone has only a few counts. J is TRBJ2-4 and V is TRBV7-6; 10 bases line up with TRBD1. Germline V gene sequence: CDR1 SGHVS, CDR2 FNYEAQ. The CDR3 has 14 amino acids. Trimming cost V 5 bases and J 8 bases; bases outside gene matches: 6. The CDR3 DNA is TGTGCCAGCAGCCCCGGACAGGGGGTATACATTCAGTACTTC. Amino acids: CASSPGQGVYIQYF. Based on the CDR3 plus reference TRBV7-6 and TRBJ2-4, the full variable domain is GAGVSQSPRYKVTKRGQDVALRCDPISGHVSLYWYRQALGQGPEFLTYFNYEAQQDKSGLPNDRFSAERPEGSISTLTIQRTEQRDSAMYRCASSPGQGVYIQYFGAGTRLSVL.

The chain joins TRBV5-6 to TRBJ2-1; 7 bases align to TRBD1. This CDR3 comprises 15 residues. Germline CDR1 reads SGHDT; CDR2 reads YYEEEE. V trimming: 2 bases; J trimming: 11 bases; junction bases outside the gene matches: 13. CDR3: CASSFNDYRGDKQFF. CDR3 nucleotides: TGTGCCAGCAGCTTTAACGATTACAGGGGCGATAAGCAGTTCTTC.

The V and J genes are TRBV5-4 and TRBJ2-3; the D gene is possibly TRBD2 (5 bases). From germline, CDR1 is SGHNT and CDR2 YYREEE (reference sequence). Trimming removed 1 base from V and 6 bases from J, with 18 bases in between. The CDR3 is made up of 16 amino acids. DNA for the CDR3: TGTGCCAGCAGCTTGACGGGGAGCCCGATCGGGGATACGCAGTATTTT. This gives the protein CASSLTGSPIGDTQYF.

This clone has only a few counts. The chain recombines TRBV29-1 with TRBJ1-2; D remains ambiguous. V lost 7 bases to trimming and J lost 4 bases, with 19 bases between them. Germline V gene data show CDR1 as SQVTM and CDR2 as ANQGSEA. The CDR3 contains 14 residues. Here the CDR3 reads CSDAGISLSYGYTF. The CDR3 DNA follows: TGCAGCGACGCAGGTATTTCCCTGAGCTATGGCTACACCTTC. The full variable domain, with the rest looked up from reference TRBV29-1 and TRBJ1-2, is SAVISQKPSRDICQRGTSLTIQCQVDSQVTMMFWYRQQPGQSLTLIATANQGSEATYESGFVIDKFPISRPNLTFSTLTVSNMSPEDSSIYLCSDAGISLSYGYTFGSGTRLTVV.

The gene calls are TRBV19 and TRBJ2-7; TRBD2 matches 9 bases. J gave up 4 bases and V 9 bases, and 10 bases lay outside the gene matches. The CDR3 covers 14 residues. Germline V gene sequence: CDR1 LNHDA, CDR2 SQIVND (reference sequence). The CDR3: CARRAGGKIYEQYF. In DNA form, the CDR3 reads TGTGCCAGAAGAGCGGGAGGCAAAATTTACGAGCAGTACTTC.

The DNA of the CDR3 is TGTGCCTGGAGGGGCCGGGACAGGGCCACAGATACGCAGTATTTT. This codes for CAWRGRDRATDTQYF. The V call is TRBV30, the J call TRBJ2-3, with 9 bases that match TRBD1. Trimming removed 3 bases from V and 2 bases from J; junction bases left unmatched: 6. Germline V gives CDR1 GTSNPN, CDR2 SVGIG (reference sequence). The CDR3 consists of 15 residues.

The chain has TRBV19 and TRBJ2-1; possible D gene TRBD1, 5 bases. V shed 5 bases and J shed 9 bases, with 14 bases lying between them. The germline V gene has CDR1 LNHDA and CDR2 SQIVND (reference sequence). The CDR3 length is 13 residues. CDR3: CASSRDPGFEQFF. The CDR3 DNA sequence: TGTGCCAGTAGTCGCGACCCAGGGTTTGAGCAGTTCTTC.

The CDR3 DNA follows: TGTGCCAGCAGCCCCCGGACAGCGAGCTATGGCTACACCTTC. Translating it yields CASSPRTASYGYTF. This chain uses TRBV7-2 with TRBJ1-2, with D possibly TRBD1 on 6 matching bases. Germline CDR1 is SGHTA and CDR2 is FQGNSA. The CDR3 is 14 residues long. V gave up 5 bases and J gave up 4 bases, with 14 bases separating them. The variable domain in full, completed from reference TRBV7-2 and TRBJ1-2, reads GAGVSQSPSNKVTEKGKDVELRCDPISGHTALYWYRQSLGQGLEFLIYFQGNSAPDKSGLPSDRFSAERTGGSVSTLTIQRTQQEDSAVYLCASSPRTASYGYTFGSGTRLTVV.

The V call is TRBV6-1, the J call TRBJ1-2; D gene ambiguous. CDR1 is MNHNS, CDR2 SASEGT, per germline. This CDR3 comprises 11 residues. Between the trimmed V and J ends, which lost 7 bases and 5 bases, there was a span of 8 bases. The CDR3 DNA reads TGTGCCAGCACTAGGGAGTATGGCTACACCTTC. Amino acid sequence: CASTREYGYTF.

This chain links TRBV25-1 with TRBJ1-2, with D tentatively TRBD1 (6 bases). The CDR3 consists of 16 residues. The germline V gene has CDR1 MGHDK and CDR2 SYGVNS. V gave up 0 bases and J gave up 4 bases, with 15 bases separating them. This CDR3 is CASSEYREGEGYGYTF. The CDR3 coding sequence is TGTGCCAGCAGTGAATATCGAGAGGGGGAAGGCTATGGCTACACCTTC.

This clone was detected a few times. The chain combines TRBV10-3 with TRBJ2-7; 11 bases fit TRBD1. Trimming cost V 5 bases and J 4 bases; bases outside gene matches: 4. The CDR3 runs 14 residues. Germline V gene lookup returns CDR1 ENHRY and CDR2 SYGVKD. The CDR3 loop is CAISSDRGPYEQYF. Here the CDR3 DNA reads TGTGCCATCAGTTCGGACAGGGGGCCGTACGAGCAGTACTTC.

The chain recombines TRBV7-9 with TRBJ2-7, with TRBD1 as a possible D gene (6 bases). Trimming shortened V by 5 bases and J by 5 bases, and 10 bases separated the two germline ends. Germline V CDR1 and CDR2: SEHNR, FQNEAQ (reference sequence). This CDR3 comprises 12 residues. This chain's CDR3 is CASSTGSNEQYF. CDR3 coding DNA: TGTGCCAGCAGCACAGGGAGTAACGAGCAGTACTTC.